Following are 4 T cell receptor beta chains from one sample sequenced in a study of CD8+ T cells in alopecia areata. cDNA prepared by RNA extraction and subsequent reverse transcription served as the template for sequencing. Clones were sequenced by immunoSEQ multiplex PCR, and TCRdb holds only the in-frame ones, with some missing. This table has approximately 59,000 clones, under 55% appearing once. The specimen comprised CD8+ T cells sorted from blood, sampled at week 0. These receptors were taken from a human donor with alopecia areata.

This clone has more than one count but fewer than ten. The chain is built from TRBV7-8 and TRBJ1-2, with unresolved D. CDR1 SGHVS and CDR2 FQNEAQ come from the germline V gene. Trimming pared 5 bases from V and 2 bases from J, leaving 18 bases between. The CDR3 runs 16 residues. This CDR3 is CASSPGLSKANYGYTF. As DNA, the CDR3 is TGTGCCAGCAGCCCCGGGCTCTCGAAGGCCAACTATGGCTACACCTTC.

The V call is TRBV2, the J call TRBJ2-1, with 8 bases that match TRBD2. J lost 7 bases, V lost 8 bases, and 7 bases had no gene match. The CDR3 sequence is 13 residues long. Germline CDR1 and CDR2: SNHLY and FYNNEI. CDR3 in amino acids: CASGTSGPNEQFF. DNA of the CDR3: TGTGCCAGCGGTACTAGCGGTCCTAATGAGCAGTTCTTC.

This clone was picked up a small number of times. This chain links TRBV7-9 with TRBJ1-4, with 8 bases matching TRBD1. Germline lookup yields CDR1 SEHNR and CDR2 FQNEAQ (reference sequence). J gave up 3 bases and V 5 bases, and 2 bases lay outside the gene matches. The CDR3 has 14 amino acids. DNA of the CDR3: TGTGCCAGCAGCGTGACAGGGGCTAATGAAAAACTGTTTTTT. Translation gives CASSVTGANEKLFF.

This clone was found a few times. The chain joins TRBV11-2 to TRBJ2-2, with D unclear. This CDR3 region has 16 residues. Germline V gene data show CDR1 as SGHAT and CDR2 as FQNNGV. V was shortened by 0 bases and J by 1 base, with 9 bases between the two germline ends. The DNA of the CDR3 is TGTGCCAGCAGCTTAGAACCTCAGAAGAACACCGGGGAGCTGTTTTTT. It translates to CASSLEPQKNTGELFF. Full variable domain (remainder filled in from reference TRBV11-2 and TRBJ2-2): EAGVAQSPRYKIIEKRQSVAFWCNPISGHATLYWYQQILGQGPKLLIQFQNNGVVDDSQLPKDRFSAERLKGVDSTLKIQPAKLEDSAVYLCASSLEPQKNTGELFFGEGSRLTVL.